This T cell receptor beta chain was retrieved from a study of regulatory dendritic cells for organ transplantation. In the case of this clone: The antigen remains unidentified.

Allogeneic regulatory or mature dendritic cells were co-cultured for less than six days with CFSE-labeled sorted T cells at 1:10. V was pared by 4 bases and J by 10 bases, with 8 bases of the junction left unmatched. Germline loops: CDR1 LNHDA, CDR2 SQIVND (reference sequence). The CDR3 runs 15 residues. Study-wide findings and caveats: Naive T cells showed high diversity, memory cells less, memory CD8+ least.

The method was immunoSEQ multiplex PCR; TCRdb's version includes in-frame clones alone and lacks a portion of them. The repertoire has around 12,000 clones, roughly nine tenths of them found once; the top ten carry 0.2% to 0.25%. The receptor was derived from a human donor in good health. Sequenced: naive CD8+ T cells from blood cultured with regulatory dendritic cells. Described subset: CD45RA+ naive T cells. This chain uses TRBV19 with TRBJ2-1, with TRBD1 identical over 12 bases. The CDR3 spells CASSNAGTGGYEQFF. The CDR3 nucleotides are TGTGCCAGTAGTAACGCCGGGACAGGGGGCTACGAGCAGTTCTTC.